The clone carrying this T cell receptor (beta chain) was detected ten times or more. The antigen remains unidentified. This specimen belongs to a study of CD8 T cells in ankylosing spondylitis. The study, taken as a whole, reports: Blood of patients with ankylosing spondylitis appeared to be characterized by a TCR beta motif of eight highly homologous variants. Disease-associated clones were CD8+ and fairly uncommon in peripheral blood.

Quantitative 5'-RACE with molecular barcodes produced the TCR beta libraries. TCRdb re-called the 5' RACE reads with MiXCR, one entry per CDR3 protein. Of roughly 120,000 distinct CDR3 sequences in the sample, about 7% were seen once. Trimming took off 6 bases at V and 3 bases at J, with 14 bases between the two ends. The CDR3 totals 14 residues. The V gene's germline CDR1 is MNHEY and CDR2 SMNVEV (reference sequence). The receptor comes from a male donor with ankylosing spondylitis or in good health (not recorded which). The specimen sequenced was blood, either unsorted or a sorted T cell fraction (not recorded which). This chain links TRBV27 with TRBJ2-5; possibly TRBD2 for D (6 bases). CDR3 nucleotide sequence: TGTGCCAGCAGCCGGGACTCTCTGAAAGAGACCCAGTACTTC. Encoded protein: CASSRDSLKETQYF.